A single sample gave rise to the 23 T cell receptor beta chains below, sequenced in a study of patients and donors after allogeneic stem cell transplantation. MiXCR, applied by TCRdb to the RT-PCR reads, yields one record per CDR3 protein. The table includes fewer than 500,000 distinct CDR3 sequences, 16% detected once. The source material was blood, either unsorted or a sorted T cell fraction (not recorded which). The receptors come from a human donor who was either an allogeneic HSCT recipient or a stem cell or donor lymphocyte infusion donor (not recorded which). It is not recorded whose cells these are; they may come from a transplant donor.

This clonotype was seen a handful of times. CDR3 DNA: TGCGCCAGCAGCTTTTGGCAGGGGGTCTACGAGCAGTACTTC. Its protein product is CASSFWQGVYEQYF. This chain connects TRBV5-1 to TRBJ2-7; 7 bases fit TRBD1. This CDR3 contains 14 residues. The V gene end was trimmed by 2 bases and the J gene end by 3 bases; junction bases not matched to a gene: 5. Per germline, CDR1 SGHRS and CDR2 YFSETQ.

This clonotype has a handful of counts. CDR3 sequence reads: CASSFRGRDTQYF. In DNA form, the CDR3 reads TGTGCCAGCAGTTTCAGGGGCAGAGATACGCAGTATTTT. The chain employs TRBV28 and TRBJ2-3; D is perhaps TRBD1 (6 bases). The V end was cut by 3 bases, the J end by 5 bases, with 9 bases between. CDR1 and CDR2 from the germline V gene are MDHEN and SYDVKM. This CDR3 has 13 residues.

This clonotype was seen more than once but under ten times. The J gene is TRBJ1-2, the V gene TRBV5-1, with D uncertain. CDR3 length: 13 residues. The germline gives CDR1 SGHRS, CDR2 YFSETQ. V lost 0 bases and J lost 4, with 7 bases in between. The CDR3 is CASSLARIYGYTF. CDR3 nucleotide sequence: TGCGCCAGCAGCTTGGCAAGGATCTATGGCTACACCTTC.

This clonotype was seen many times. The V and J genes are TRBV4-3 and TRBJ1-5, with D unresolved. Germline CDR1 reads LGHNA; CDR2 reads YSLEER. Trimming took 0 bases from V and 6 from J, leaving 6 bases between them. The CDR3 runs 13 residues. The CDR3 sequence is CASSQDLGQPQHF. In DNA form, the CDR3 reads TGCGCCAGCAGCCAAGATCTGGGTCAGCCCCAGCATTTT.

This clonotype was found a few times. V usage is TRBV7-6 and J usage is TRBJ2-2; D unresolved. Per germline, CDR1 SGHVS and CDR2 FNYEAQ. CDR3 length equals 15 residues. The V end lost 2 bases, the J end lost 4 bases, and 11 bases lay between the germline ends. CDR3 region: CASSLLGRSTGELFF. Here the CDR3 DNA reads TGTGCCAGCAGCTTACTAGGTCGAAGCACCGGGGAGCTGTTTTTT.

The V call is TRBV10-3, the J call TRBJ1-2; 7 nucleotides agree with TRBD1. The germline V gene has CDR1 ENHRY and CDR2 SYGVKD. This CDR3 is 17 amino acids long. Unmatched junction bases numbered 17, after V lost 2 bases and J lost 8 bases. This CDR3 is CAISEPHTTGSVEGYTF. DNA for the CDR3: TGTGCCATCAGTGAGCCCCACACGACAGGGTCGGTTGAGGGCTACACCTTC.

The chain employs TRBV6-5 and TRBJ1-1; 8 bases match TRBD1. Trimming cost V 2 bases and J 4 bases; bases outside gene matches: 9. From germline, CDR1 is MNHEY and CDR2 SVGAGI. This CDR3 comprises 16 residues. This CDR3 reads CASSYGTGSEGTEAFF. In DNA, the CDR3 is TGTGCCAGCAGTTACGGGACAGGTAGTGAGGGCACTGAAGCTTTCTTT.

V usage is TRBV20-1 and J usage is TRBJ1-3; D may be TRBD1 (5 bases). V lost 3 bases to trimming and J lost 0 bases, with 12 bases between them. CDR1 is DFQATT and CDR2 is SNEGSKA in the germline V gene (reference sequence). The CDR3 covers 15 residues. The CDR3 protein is CSARGPQSSGNTIYF. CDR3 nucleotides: TGCAGTGCTAGGGGGCCTCAGTCCTCTGGAAACACCATATATTTT.

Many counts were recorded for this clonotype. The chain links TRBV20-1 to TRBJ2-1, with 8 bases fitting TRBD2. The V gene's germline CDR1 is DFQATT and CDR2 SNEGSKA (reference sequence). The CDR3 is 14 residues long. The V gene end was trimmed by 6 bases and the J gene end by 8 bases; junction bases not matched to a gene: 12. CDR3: CSAGDAGGKYEQFF. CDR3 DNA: TGCAGTGCCGGGGATGCGGGAGGAAAGTATGAGCAGTTCTTC.

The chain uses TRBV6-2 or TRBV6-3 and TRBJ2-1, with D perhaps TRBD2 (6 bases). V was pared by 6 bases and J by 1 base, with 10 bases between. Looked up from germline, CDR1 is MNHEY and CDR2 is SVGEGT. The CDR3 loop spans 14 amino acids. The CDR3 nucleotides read TGTGCCAGCAGCCCGGGGGTTTCCTACAATGAGCAGTTCTTC. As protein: CASSPGVSYNEQFF.

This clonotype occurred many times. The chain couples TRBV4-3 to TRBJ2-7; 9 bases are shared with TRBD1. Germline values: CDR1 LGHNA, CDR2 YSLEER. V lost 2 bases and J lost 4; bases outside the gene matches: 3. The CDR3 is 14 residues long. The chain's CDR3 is CASSQTGQGYEQYF. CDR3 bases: TGCGCCAGCAGCCAAACGGGACAGGGATACGAGCAGTACTTC.

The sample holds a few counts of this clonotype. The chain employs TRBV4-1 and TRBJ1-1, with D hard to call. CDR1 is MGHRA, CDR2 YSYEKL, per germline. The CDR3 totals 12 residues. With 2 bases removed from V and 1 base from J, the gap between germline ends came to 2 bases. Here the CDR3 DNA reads TGCGCCAGCAGCCAAAGGAACACTGAAGCTTTCTTT. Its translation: CASSQRNTEAFF.

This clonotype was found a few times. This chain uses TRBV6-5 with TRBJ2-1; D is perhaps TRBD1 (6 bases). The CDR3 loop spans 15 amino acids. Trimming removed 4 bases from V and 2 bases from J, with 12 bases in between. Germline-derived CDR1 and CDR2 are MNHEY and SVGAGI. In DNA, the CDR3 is TGTGCCAGCAGTTCAGGGGAAGGGACCTACAATGAGCAGTTCTTC. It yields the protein CASSSGEGTYNEQFF.

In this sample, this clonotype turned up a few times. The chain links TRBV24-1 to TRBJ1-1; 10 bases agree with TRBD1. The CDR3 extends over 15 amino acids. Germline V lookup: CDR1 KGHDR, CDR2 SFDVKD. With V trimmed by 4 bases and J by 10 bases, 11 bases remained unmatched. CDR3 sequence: CATSDRTGTGAGAFF. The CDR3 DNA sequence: TGTGCCACCAGTGACCGCACAGGGACAGGGGCGGGAGCTTTCTTT.

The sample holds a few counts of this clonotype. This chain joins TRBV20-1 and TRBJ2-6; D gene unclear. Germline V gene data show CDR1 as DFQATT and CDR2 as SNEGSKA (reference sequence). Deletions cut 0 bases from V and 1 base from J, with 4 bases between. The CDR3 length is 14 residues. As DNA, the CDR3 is TGCAGTGCTAGAGAGGGTTCTGGGGCCAACGTCCTGACTTTC. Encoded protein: CSAREGSGANVLTF.

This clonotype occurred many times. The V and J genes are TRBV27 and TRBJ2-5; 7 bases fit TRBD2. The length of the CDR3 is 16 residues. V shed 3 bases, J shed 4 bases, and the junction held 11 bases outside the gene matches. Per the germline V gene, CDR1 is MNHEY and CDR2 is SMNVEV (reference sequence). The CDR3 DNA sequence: TGTGCCAGCAGTTTCGCGGGAGAGGGGTATGGAGAGACCCAGTACTTC. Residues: CASSFAGEGYGETQYF.

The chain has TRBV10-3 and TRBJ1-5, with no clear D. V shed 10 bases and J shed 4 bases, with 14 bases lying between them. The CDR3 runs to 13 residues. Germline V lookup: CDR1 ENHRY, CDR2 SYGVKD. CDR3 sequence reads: CATALGGNQPQHF. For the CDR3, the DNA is TGTGCCACTGCTTTGGGAGGGAATCAGCCCCAGCATTTT.

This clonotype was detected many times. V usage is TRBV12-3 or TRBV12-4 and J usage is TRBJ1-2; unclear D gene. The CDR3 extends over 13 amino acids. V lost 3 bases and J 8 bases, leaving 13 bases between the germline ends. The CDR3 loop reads CASSLERDAGYTF. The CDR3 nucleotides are TGTGCCAGCAGTTTGGAAAGGGATGCAGGCTACACCTTC.

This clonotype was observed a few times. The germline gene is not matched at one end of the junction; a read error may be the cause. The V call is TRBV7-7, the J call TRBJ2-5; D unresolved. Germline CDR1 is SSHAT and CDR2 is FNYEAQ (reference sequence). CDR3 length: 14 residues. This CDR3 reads CASSQFRKQETQYF. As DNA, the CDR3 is TGTGCTAGCAGTCAATTCAGAAAGCAAGAGACCCAGTACTTC. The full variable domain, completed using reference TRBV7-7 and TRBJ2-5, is GAGVSQSPRYKVTKRGQDVTLRCDPISSHATLYWYQQALGQGPEFLTYFNYEAQPDKSGLPSDRFSAERPEGSISTLTIQRTEQRDSAMYRCASSQFRKQETQYFGPGTRLLVL.

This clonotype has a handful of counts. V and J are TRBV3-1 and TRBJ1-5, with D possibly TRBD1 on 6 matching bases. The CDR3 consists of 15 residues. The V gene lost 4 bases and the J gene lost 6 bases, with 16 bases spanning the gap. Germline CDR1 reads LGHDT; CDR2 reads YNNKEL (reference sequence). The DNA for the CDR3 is TGTGCCAGCAGCCGGGGGCTCGAACGAAGTCAGCCCCAGCATTTT. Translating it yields CASSRGLERSQPQHF.

CDR3 DNA sequence: TGCAGTGGGTCACAGGGTGGCTATGGCTACACCTTC. Translating it yields CSGSQGGYGYTF. The J gene is TRBJ1-2, the V gene TRBV20-1; tentatively, D is TRBD1 (6 bases). This CDR3 contains 12 residues. V lost 7 bases and J lost 4, with 13 bases in between. Germline lookup yields CDR1 DFQATT and CDR2 SNEGSKA (reference sequence).

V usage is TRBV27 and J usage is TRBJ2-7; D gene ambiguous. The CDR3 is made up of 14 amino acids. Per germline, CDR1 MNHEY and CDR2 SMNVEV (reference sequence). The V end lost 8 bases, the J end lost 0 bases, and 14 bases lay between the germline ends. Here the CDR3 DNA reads TGTGCCAGCTCAATAACGGTATTCTCCTACGAGCAGTACTTC. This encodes CASSITVFSYEQYF.

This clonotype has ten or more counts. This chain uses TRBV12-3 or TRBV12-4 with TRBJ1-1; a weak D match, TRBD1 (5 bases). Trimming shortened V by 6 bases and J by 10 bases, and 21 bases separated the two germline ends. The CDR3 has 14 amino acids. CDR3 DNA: TGTGCCAGCAGCCCACGAGGAGGGGTGCCGCTAGCTTTCTTT. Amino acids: CASSPRGGVPLAFF.